These T cell receptor beta chains were read from a single sample in a study of monozygotic twins with inflammatory bowel disease. TCRdb reprocessed the 5' RACE reads and keeps a single row for each CDR3 protein, giving no DNA. The sample table sets out around 190,000 distinct CDR3 sequences. What was sequenced was blood. The receptors originated from a human donor with ulcerative colitis or Crohn's disease, or a healthy co-twin of an affected twin (not recorded which). The CDR3 runs from the conserved cysteine through the conserved F or W. Clone size appears in some rows only: once, few, many, or a class for an expanded clone.

V,size,J,CDR3
TRBV20-1,NA,TRBJ1-3,CSARTAGNTIYF
TRBV20-1,NA,TRBJ2-5,CSARDPGGQETQYF
TRBV7-2,medium-sized,TRBJ2-1,CASSVGLAGALGNEQFF
TRBV20-1,NA,TRBJ2-7,CSAKALGTLSYEQYF
TRBV10-2,NA,TRBJ2-1,CASSEWTGVGNVQFF
TRBV4-1,NA,TRBJ2-3,CASSQDPSGTYDTQYF
TRBV11-2,NA,TRBJ2-3,CASSLQGWGTDTQYF
TRBV5-1,NA,TRBJ2-1,CASSPFGGRSSYNEQFF
TRBV2,NA,TRBJ2-5,CASREWSRAGKETQYF
TRBV28,NA,TRBJ1-5,CASSLYLSPDGGKSNQPQHF
TRBV5-1,NA,TRBJ2-2,CASSFSGGGTGELFF
TRBV27,NA,TRBJ2-7,CASSLSGGHSYEQYF
TRBV20-1,NA,TRBJ2-5,CSASFVFGAETQYF
TRBV7-2,NA,TRBJ2-5,CASTRGGAGETQYF
TRBV4-1,NA,TRBJ1-1,CASSPLEGGTEAFF
TRBV11-2,NA,TRBJ2-3,CASSLDGQNPSTDTQYF
TRBV12-3/TRBV12-4,NA,TRBJ1-2,CASSTDREHGYTF
TRBV4-1,NA,TRBJ2-5,CASSQALSETQYF
TRBV18,NA,TRBJ2-7,CASSDSKGSREQYF
TRBV11-2,NA,TRBJ1-2,CASSLLHTANYGYTF
TRBV5-4,NA,TRBJ2-3,CASSLVSGTQYF
TRBV7-3,NA,TRBJ2-3,CASSFGAGGQDTQYF
TRBV11-1,NA,TRBJ1-5,CASSASDPLKGTGGQPQHF
TRBV5-4,NA,TRBJ1-1,CASSQQGEGTEAFF
TRBV5-1,NA,TRBJ2-3,CASSLNGNMGDTQYF
TRBV6-1,NA,TRBJ1-1,CASRLGPGGGDTEAFF
TRBV5-1,NA,TRBJ2-2,CASSTGTGYTGELFF
TRBV20-1,NA,TRBJ1-5,CSAPKGWDQPQHF
TRBV19,NA,TRBJ2-7,CASMRTGYNEQYF
TRBV2,NA,TRBJ1-5,CASSDRGVEPQHF
TRBV5-1,NA,TRBJ1-1,CASSPQWPAEAFF
TRBV14,NA,TRBJ2-1,CASSQGWDEQFF
TRBV7-2,NA,TRBJ2-3,CASSHAASDTQYF
TRBV29-1,NA,TRBJ1-4,CSVEPPGQKVFF
TRBV18,NA,TRBJ1-1,CASSLPGPGYEAFF
TRBV2,NA,TRBJ1-4,CASSTDRGTNEKLFF
TRBV2,NA,TRBJ1-5,CASSESAYGQPQHF
TRBV5-5,NA,TRBJ2-3,CASSARTGRGEHTQYF
TRBV6-5,NA,TRBJ2-5,CASSYSLGAVVEHSETQYF
TRBV7-2,NA,TRBJ2-3,CASRSWGITDTQYF
TRBV20-1,NA,TRBJ1-2,CSARDVGVYGYTF
TRBV7-7,NA,TRBJ2-3,CASSLGDRVEVDTQYF
TRBV5-6,NA,TRBJ1-4,CASSFSRLARVEKLFF
TRBV20-1,NA,TRBJ1-1,CSARVPDRGFTEAFF
TRBV3-1,NA,TRBJ2-2,CASSQDGGAGELFF
TRBV11-2,NA,TRBJ1-1,CASSPGQGARNEAFF
TRBV4-1,NA,TRBJ2-7,CASSQDRGESSYEQYF
TRBV6-1,NA,TRBJ2-2,CASSDPGRIANTGELFF
TRBV5-1,NA,TRBJ2-3,CASRSTSTDTQYF
TRBV3-1,NA,TRBJ2-5,CASSQVWGEETQYF